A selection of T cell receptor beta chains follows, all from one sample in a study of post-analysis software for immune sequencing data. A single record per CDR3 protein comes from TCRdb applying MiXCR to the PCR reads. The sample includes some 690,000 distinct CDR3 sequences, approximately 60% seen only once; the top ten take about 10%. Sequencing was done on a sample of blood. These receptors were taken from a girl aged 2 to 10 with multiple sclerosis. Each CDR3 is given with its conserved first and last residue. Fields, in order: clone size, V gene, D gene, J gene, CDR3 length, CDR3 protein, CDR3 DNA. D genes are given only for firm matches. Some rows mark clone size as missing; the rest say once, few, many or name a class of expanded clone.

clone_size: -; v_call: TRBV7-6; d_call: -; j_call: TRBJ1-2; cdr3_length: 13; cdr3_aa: CASSRTAYSGYTF; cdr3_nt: TGTGCCAGCAGCCGGACAGCTTATAGCGGCTACACCTTC
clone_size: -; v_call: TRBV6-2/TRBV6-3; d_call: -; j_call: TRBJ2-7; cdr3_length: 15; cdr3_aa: CASRYGGYRSYEQYF; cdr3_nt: TGTGCCAGCAGGTATGGGGGCTACCGGTCCTACGAGCAGTACTTC
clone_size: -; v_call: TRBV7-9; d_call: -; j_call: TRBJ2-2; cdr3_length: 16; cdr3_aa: CASSLLRRGGTGELFF; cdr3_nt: TGTGCCAGCAGCCTCCTTAGGAGGGGGGGCACCGGGGAGCTGTTTTTT
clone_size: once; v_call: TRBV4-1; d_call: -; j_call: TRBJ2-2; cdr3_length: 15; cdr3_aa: CASSHLTENTGELFF; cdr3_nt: TGCGCCAGCAGCCACCTGACAGAGAACACCGGGGAGCTGTTTTTT
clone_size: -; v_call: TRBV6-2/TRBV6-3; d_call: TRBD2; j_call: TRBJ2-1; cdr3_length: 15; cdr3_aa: CASSYLGLAGNEQFF; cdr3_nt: TGTGCCAGCAGTTACCTGGGACTAGCGGGGAATGAGCAGTTCTTC
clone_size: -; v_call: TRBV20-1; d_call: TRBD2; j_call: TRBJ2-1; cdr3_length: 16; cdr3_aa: CSARGLAGKGYNEQFF; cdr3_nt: TGCAGTGCCCGGGGACTAGCGGGGAAGGGGTACAATGAGCAGTTCTTC
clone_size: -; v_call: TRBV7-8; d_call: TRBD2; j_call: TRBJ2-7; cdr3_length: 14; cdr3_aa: CASSHGGGTYEQYF; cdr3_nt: TGTGCCAGCAGCCACGGCGGGGGGACCTACGAGCAGTACTTC
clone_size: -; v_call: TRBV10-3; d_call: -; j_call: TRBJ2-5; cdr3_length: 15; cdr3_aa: CAISESKGGQETQYF; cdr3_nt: TGTGCCATCAGTGAGTCGAAAGGCGGGCAAGAGACCCAGTACTTC
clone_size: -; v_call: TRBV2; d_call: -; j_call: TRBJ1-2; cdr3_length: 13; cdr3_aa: CASSGTLGDGYTF; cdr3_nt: TGTGCCAGCTCAGGGACATTGGGCGATGGCTACACCTTC
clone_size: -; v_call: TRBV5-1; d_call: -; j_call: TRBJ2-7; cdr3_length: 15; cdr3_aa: CASRPLVGRSYEQYF; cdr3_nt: TGCGCCAGCCGACCGCTGGTGGGCCGCTCCTACGAGCAGTACTTC
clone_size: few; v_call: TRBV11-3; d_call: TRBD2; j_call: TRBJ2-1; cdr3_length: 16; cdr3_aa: CASSLGASGRENEQFF; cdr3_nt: TGTGCCAGCAGCTTAGGCGCTAGCGGGAGAGAGAATGAGCAGTTCTTC
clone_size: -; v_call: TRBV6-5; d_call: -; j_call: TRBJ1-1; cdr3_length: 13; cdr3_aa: CASSYSQRYEAFF; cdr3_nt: TGTGCCAGCAGTTACAGTCAGAGATATGAAGCTTTCTTT
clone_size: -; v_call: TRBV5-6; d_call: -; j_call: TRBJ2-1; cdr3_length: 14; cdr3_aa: CASGEGGGFNEQFF; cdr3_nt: TGTGCCAGCGGGGAGGGCGGGGGCTTCAATGAGCAGTTCTTC
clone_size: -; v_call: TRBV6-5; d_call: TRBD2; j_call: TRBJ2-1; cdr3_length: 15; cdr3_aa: CASREGTSGYNEQFF; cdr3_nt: TGTGCCAGCAGAGAAGGGACTAGCGGATACAATGAGCAGTTCTTC
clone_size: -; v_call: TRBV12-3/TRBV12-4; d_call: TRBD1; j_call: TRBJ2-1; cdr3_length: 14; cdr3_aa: CASRFLQGVAEQFF; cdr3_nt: TGTGCCAGCAGGTTTTTGCAGGGGGTAGCTGAGCAGTTCTTC
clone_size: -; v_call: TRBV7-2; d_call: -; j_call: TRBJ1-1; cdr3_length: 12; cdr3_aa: CASSARRGSAFF; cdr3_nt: TGTGCCAGCAGCGCCAGGAGGGGTTCGGCTTTCTTT
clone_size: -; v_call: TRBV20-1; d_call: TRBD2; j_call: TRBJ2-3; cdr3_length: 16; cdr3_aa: CSARDPVAGETDTQYF; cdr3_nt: TGCAGTGCTAGAGATCCAGTAGCGGGAGAGACAGATACGCAGTATTTT
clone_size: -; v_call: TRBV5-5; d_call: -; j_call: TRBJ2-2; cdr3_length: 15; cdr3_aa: CASSLEGRGTGELFF; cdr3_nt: TGTGCCAGCAGCTTGGAGGGGCGCGGAACCGGGGAGCTGTTTTTT
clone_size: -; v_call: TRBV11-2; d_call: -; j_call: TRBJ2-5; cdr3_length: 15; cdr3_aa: CASSSPGTAQETQYF; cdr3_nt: TGTGCCAGCAGCTCGCCAGGGACTGCCCAAGAGACCCAGTACTTC
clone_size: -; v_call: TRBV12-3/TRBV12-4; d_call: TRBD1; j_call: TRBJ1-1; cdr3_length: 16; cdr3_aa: CASSLALTGLNTEAFF; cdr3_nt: TGTGCCAGCAGTTTAGCCCTGACAGGGCTGAACACTGAAGCTTTCTTT
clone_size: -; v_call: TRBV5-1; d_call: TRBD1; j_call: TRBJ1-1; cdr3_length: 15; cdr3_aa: CASSLVAGGDTEAFF; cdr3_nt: TGCGCCAGCAGCTTGGTGGCAGGGGGGGACACTGAAGCTTTCTTT
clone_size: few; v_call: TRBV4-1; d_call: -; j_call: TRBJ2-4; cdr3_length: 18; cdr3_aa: CASSQESAGAVAKNIQYF; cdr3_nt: TGCGCCAGCAGCCAAGAATCAGCCGGAGCCGTAGCCAAAAACATTCAGTACTTC
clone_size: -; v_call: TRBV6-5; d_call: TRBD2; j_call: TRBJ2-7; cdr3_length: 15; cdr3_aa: CASSYAAGTIYEQYF; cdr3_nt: TGTGCCAGCAGTTACGCGGCAGGGACTATCTACGAGCAGTACTTC
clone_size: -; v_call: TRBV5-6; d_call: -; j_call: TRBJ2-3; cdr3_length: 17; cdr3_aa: CASTLRGGTQSTDTQYF; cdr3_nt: TGTGCCAGCACCTTAAGGGGAGGGACACAGAGCACAGATACGCAGTATTTT
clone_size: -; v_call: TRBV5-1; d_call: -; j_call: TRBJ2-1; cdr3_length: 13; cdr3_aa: CASSTAAGGEQFF; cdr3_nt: TGCGCCAGCAGCACGGCGGCGGGTGGAGAGCAGTTCTTC
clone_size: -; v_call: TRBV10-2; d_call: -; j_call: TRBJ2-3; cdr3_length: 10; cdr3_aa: CASLLDTQYF; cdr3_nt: TGCGCCAGCTTATTAGATACGCAGTATTTT
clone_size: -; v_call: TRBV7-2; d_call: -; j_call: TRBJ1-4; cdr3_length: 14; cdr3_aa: CASNLLGGGEKLFF; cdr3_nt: TGTGCCAGCAACCTCCTAGGGGGTGGTGAAAAACTGTTTTTT
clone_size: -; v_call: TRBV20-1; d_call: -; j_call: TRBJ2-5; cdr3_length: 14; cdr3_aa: CSARDERSQETQYF; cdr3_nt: TGCAGTGCTAGAGATGAGCGGTCTCAAGAGACCCAGTACTTC
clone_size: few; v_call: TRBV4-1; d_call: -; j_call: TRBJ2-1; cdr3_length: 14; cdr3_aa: CASSQERGGNEQFF; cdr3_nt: TGCGCCAGCAGCCAAGAGCGGGGTGGGAATGAGCAGTTCTTC
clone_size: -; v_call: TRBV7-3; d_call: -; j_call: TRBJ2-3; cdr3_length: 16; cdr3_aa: CASSSHGPGSTDTQYF; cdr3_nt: TGTGCCAGCAGCTCCCATGGCCCGGGAAGCACAGATACGCAGTATTTT
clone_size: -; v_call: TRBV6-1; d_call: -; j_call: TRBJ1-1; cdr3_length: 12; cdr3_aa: CASSWLNTEAFF; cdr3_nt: TGTGCCAGCAGTTGGCTGAACACTGAAGCTTTCTTT
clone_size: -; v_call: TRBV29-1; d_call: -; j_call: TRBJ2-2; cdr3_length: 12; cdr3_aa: CSGRQGSGELFF; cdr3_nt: TGCAGCGGTCGCCAGGGAAGCGGGGAGCTGTTTTTT